This TCR beta chain was sequenced during a study of blood T cell repertoires in COVID-19 (dated by TCRdb to 2018 to 2021). In the study overall: Samples covering the acute and convalescent phases of COVID-19 were provided by collaborators in the United States, Italy and Spain. The prospective study material was composed of cDNA or gDNA derived from T cells, B-cell-depleted T cells, or PBMCs. The dataset comprised deeply sampled blood TCRbeta repertoires from subjects exposed to, actively infected with, or recovered from COVID-19. The repertoires were made available in a free public database intended to serve as a resource for research on the immune response to SARS-CoV-2. Samples were obtained from the ongoing ImmuneRACE study (first 160 participants) and from some 1,300 subjects provided by 6 global collaborators. The sample metadata nearly always contained a de-identified subject ID, COVID-19 status, age in years and sex. Where available, HLA class I and class II types were taken from metadata supplied by the sample provider and were not determined by assay-based typing. Paper-wide results and their limitations: The amount of clinical and demographic metadata varied by source and participant and was provided uncurated.

The immunoSEQ Assay, a bias-controlled multiplex PCR, was used to amplify TCRbeta CDR3 regions from genomic DNA. The original methods were these. Within the assay, amplification of reference gene primers was used to estimate how many nucleated cells each sample contained. Sequence reads were collapsed and filtered to measure the absolute abundance of every unique TCRbeta CDR3 rearrangement. For each sample, productive Simpson clonality was calculated as the square root of Simpson's diversity index across productive rearrangements. The table comes from immuneACCESS by way of TCRdb, which keeps in-frame sequences with V and J called. Part of the clones is missing from these tables; in studies checked, under half for an unresolved V gene and the rest for unknown reasons. V and J calls and clone size are those listed in that table; D and trimming were worked out from the DNA. The sample table shows 120,000 or so clones, and almost 80% are seen once. Clones ranked in the top ten supply more than 15% of the sample.

The junction carries 13 bases between V and J, which are trimmed by 0 bases and 11 bases respectively. The CDR3 holds 13 amino acids from the cysteine to the phenylalanine. Just the 39-base CDR3 DNA is kept, in frame starting at base 1. The germline V gene yields MNHEY for CDR1 and SVGEGT for CDR2. Whole blood was collected in K2EDTA tubes by collaborating institutions according to the institutions' own protocols. For TCRbeta analysis, collaborator samples were shipped as frozen whole blood, as isolated PBMCs, or as DNA extracted from either sample type. Note on this clone: Its antigen specificity is not known. No base qualities exist here, and no much larger clone lies one base off it.

This TCR derives from a woman of 80 years or more with active or convalescent COVID-19. Sequencing used peripheral blood. Recombination joined TRBV6-2 or TRBV6-3 with TRBJ1-1; no D gene is confidently identified. The sequence in DNA is TGTGCCAGCAGTTACTCAAGCCCGAAGTGGGCTTTCTTT. It translates as CASSYSSPKWAFF.